This T cell receptor (beta chain) was sequenced for a study of cytomegalovirus exposure and HLA in healthy donors. Study as a whole: Researchers previously reported finding 90 million to 130 million unique TCR beta sequences from approximately 200 million T cells.

The CDR3 extends over 14 amino acids. Looked up from germline, CDR1 is WSHSY and CDR2 is SAAADI. Study-wide points: 164 TCR beta chains were listed as cytomegalovirus-associated.

In the case of this clone: The target antigen is unknown. Germline is not matched at one junction end, which may reflect a read error.

Both 60 Vbeta primers and 13 Jbeta primers went into the PCR. Data came from immunoSEQ multiplex PCR; TCRdb stores just in-frame clones and leaves some out. The table records 90,000 to 150,000 clones, under 80% of them present only once. This chain links TRBV10-2 with TRBJ1-2; D might be TRBD1 (5 bases). The material sequenced was PBMCs. This TCR was sampled from a woman aged 50 to 60 in good health and CMV-seropositive. The CDR3, as DNA: TGCGCCAGCAGTCAGTCACAGGTTAACTATGGCTACACCTTC. As protein: CASSQSQVNYGYTF.